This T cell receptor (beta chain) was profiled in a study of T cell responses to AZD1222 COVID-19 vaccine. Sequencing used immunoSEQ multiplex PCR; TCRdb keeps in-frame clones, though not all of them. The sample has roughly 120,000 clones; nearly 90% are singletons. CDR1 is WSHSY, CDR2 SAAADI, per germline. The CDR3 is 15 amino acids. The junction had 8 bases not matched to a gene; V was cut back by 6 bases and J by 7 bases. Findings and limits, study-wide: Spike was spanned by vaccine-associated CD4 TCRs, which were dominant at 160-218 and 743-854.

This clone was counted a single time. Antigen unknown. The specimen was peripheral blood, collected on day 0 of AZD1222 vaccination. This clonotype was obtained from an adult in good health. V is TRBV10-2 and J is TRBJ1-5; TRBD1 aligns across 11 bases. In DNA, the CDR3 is TGCGCCAGCAGGGCAGGACAGGGGGCCAGACAGCCCCAGCATTTT. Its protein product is CASRAGQGARQPQHF.